The present T cell receptor (beta chain) was sequenced within a study of blood T cell repertoires in COVID-19. Study at large: T cells, B-cell-depleted T cells, or PBMCs supplied cDNA or gDNA.

Participant age was 18 to 89 years, and participants resided in 24 US areas. In assigning cohorts, the study relied on participant-reported clinical history. The CDR3 spans 15 residues. Source study methods: Cell counts per sample came from amplifying reference gene primers. Only in-frame clones appear in the TCRdb table, and some are missing; sequencing was by immunoSEQ multiplex PCR. The DNA was the basis for D and trimming; V, J and clone size are from that table. In the table there are about 200,000 clones, 65% to 90% of which are singletons. The source of this sequence is a woman between 35 and 50 years old with acute COVID-19. The sample consisted of PBMCs or T cells enriched from blood (not recorded which). The chain uses TRBV7-5 and TRBJ2-5; the listed D gene, TRBD1, was not tested against the DNA. TRBV7-5 is classified as a pseudogene. Here the CDR3 reads CVRSLPGQGKETQYF. CDR3 coding DNA: TGTGTCAGAAGCCTTCCGGGACAAGGGAAAGAGACCCAGTACTTC.